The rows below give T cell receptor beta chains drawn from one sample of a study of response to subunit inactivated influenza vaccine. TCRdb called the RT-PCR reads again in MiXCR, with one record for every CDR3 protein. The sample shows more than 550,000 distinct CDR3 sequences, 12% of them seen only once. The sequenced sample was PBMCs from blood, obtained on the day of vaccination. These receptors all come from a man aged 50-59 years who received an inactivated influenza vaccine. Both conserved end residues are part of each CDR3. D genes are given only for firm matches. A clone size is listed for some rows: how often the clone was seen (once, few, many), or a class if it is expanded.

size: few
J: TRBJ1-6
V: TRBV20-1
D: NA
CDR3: CSALGTDNSPLHF
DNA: TGCAGTGCCCTAGGGACCGATAATTCACCCCTCCACTTT

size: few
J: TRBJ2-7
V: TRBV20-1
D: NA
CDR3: CSANADEEFQYF
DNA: TGCAGTGCGAACGCCGACGAAGAGTTCCAATACTTC

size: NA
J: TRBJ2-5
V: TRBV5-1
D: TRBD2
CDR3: CASSPTSGNQETQYF
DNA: TGCGCCAGCAGCCCCACTAGCGGGAACCAAGAGACCCAGTACTTC

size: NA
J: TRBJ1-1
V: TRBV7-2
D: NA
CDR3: CASSSVGRYTEAFF
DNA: TGTGCCAGCAGCTCAGTCGGCCGTTACACTGAAGCTTTCTTT

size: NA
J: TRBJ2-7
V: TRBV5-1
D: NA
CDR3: CASSSGLAEQYF
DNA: TGCGCCAGCAGCTCTGGACTGGCCGAGCAGTACTTC

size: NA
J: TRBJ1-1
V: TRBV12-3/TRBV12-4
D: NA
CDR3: CASSLINFGQGTEAFF
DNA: TGTGCCAGCAGTTTAATTAATTTTGGCCAAGGGACTGAAGCTTTCTTT

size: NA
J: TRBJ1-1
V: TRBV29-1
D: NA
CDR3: CSDLGVTEAFF
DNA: TGCAGCGATTTAGGGGTAACTGAAGCTTTCTTT

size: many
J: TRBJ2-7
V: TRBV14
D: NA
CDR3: CASSPLAGSLEQYF
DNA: TGTGCCAGCAGCCCGCTGGCCGGATCCCTTGAGCAGTACTTC

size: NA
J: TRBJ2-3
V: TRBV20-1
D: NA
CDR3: CSAIRPASTDTQYF
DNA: TGCAGTGCTATCCGTCCAGCTAGCACAGATACGCAGTATTTT

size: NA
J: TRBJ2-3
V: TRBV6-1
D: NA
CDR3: CASSTSSIRTDTQYF
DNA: TGTGCCAGCAGCACCTCATCGATTCGCACAGATACGCAGTATTTT

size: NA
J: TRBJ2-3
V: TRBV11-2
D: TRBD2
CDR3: CASSLRGTSEVSTDTQYF
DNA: TGTGCCAGCAGCTTACGGGGGACTAGCGAGGTTAGCACAGATACGCAGTATTTT

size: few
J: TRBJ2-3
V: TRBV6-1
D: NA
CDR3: CASSRPFGTDTQYF
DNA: TGTGCCAGCAGTCGGCCTTTTGGCACAGATACGCAGTATTTT

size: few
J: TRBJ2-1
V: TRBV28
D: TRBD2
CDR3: CASSPSGGALGEFF
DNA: TGTGCCAGCAGTCCTAGCGGGGGGGCTCTCGGGGAGTTCTTC

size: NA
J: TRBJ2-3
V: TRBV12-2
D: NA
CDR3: CASRLADEDHTDTQYF
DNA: TGTGCAAGTCGCTTAGCGGACGAGGACCACACAGATACGCAGTATTTT

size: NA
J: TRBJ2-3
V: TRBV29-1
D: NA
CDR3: CSVDVSGFLDTQYF
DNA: TGCAGCGTTGATGTATCAGGTTTTTTGGATACGCAGTATTTT

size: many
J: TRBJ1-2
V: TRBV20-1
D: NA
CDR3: CSALYGDGYTF
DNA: TGCAGTGCCTTGTACGGGGATGGCTACACCTTC

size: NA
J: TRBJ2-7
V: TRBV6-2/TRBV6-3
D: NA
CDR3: CASSPVGTGSYEQYF
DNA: TGTGCCAGCAGCCCAGTGGGGACTGGGTCCTACGAGCAGTACTTC

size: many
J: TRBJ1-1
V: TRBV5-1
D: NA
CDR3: CASSSGTRMNTEAFF
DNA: TGCGCCAGCAGCTCCGGGACACGCATGAACACTGAAGCTTTCTTT

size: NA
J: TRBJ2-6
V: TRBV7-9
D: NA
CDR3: CASSPPALVLTF
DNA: TGTGCCAGCAGCCCCCCAGCGTTAGTCCTGACTTTC

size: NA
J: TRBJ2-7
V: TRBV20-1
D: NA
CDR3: CSARVRAAEQYF
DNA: TGCAGTGCTAGAGTAAGGGCGGCCGAGCAGTACTTC

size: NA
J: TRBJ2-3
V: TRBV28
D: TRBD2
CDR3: CASSPGLAVTDTQYF
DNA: TGTGCCAGCAGTCCGGGACTAGCGGTCACAGATACGCAGTATTTT

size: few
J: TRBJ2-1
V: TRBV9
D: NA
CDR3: CASSTTGRSGNEQFF
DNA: TGTGCCAGCAGCACCACCGGGAGAAGCGGCAATGAGCAGTTCTTC

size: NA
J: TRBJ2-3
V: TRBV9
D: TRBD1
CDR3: CASSVQGASTDTQYF
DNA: TGTGCCAGCAGCGTACAGGGGGCTAGCACAGATACGCAGTATTTT

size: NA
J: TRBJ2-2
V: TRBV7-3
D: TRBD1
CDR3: CASSQTRAGGTGELFF
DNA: TGTGCCAGCAGTCAAACCCGGGCAGGGGGCACCGGGGAGCTGTTTTTT

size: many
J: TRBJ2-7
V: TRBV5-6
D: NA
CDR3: CASSLGPAGREQYF
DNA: TGTGCCAGCAGCTTGGGACCGGCAGGGAGAGAGCAGTACTTC

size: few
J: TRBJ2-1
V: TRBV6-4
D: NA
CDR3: CASSDSPGRNEQFF
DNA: TGTGCCAGCAGTGACTCGCCCGGGCGGAATGAGCAGTTCTTC

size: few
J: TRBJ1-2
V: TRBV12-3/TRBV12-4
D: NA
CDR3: CASSLNQEVKGYTF
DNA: TGTGCCAGCAGTTTAAACCAGGAAGTAAAGGGCTACACCTTC

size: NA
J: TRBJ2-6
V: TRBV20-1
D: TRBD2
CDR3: CSVSAPSGSLSGANVLTF
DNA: TGCAGTGTCTCAGCCCCTAGCGGGAGCCTAAGTGGGGCCAACGTCCTGACTTTC

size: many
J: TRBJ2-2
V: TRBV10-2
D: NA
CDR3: CASSGGHPDSGELFF
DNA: TGCGCCAGCAGTGGGGGACACCCGGATAGCGGGGAGCTGTTTTTT

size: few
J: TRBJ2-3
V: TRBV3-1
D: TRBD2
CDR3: CASSQGLAGAGDTQYF
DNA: TGTGCCAGCAGCCAGGGACTAGCGGGGGCAGGGGATACGCAGTATTTT

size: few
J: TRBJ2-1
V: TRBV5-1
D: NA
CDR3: CASSFPTRNEQFF
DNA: TGCGCCAGCAGCTTCCCAACTAGAAATGAGCAGTTCTTC

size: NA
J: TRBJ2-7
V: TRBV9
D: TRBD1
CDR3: CASSGGQGAYYEQYF
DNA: TGTGCCAGCAGCGGCGGACAGGGGGCTTACTACGAGCAGTACTTC

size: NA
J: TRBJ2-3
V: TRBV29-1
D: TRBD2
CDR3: CSAATSGIGDTQYF
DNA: TGCAGCGCCGCGACTAGCGGGATAGGAGATACGCAGTATTTT

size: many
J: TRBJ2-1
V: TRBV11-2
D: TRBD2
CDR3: CASSLISGNIHEQFF
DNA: TGTGCCAGCAGCTTAATTAGCGGGAACATCCATGAGCAGTTCTTC

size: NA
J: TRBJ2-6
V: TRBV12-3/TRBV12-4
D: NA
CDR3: CASTRTVLSGANVLTF
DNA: TGTGCCAGCACACGGACAGTCTTGTCTGGGGCCAACGTCCTGACTTTC

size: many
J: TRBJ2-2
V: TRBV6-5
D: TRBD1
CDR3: CASSYSWTGGFGELFF
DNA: TGTGCCAGCAGTTACTCGTGGACAGGGGGCTTCGGGGAGCTGTTTTTT

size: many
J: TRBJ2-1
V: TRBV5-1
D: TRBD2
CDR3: CASSGAGGQNEQFF
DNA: TGCGCCAGCAGCGGAGCGGGGGGGCAAAATGAGCAGTTCTTC

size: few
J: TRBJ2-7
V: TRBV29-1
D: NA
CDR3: CSVAGGWTYEQYF
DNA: TGCAGCGTCGCAGGGGGGTGGACCTACGAGCAGTACTTC

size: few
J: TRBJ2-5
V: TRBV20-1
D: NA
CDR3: CSARIGTLRETQYF
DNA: TGCAGTGCTAGGATCGGAACCCTCCGGGAGACCCAGTACTTC

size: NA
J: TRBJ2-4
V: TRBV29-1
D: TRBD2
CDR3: CSVPGGPDRGNIQYF
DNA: TGCAGCGTTCCGGGGGGGCCTGATCGGGGAAACATTCAGTACTTC